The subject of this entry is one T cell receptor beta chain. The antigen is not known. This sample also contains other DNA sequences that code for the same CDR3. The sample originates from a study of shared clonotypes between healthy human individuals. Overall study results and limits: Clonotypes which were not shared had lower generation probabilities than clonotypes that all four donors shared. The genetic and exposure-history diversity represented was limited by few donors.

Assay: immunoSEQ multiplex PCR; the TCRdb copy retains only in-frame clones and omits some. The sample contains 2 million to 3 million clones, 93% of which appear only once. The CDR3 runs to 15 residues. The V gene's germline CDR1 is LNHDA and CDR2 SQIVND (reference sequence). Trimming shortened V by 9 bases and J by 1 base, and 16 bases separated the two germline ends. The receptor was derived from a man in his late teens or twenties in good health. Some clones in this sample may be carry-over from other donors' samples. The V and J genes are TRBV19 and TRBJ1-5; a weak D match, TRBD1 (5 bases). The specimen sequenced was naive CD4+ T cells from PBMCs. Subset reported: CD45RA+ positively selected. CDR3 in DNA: TGTGCCAGCTCTCCGGGGCAAGGGAGCAATCAGCCCCAGCATTTT. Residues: CASSPGQGSNQPQHF. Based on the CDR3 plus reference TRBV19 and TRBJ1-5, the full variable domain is DGGITQSPKYLFRKEGQNVTLSCEQNLNHDAMYWYRQDPGQGLRLIYYSQIVNDFQKGDIAEGYSVSREKKESFPLTVTSAQKNPTAFYLCASSPGQGSNQPQHFGDGTRLSIL.